This TCR beta chain was recovered during a study of blood T cell repertoires in COVID-19 (dated by TCRdb to 2020 to 2022). Context from the whole study: Samples covering the acute and convalescent phases of COVID-19 were provided by collaborators in the United States, Italy and Spain. Samples were obtained from the ongoing ImmuneRACE study (first 160 participants) and from 1,200 or so subjects provided by 6 global collaborators. The dataset comprised deeply sampled blood TCRbeta repertoires from subjects exposed to, actively infected with, or recovered from COVID-19. A freely available public database, intended as a resource for researchers studying the immune response to SARS-CoV-2, is where the repertoires were released. Where available, HLA class I and class II types were obtained from metadata supplied by the sample provider rather than from assay-based typing. The sample metadata nearly always contained a de-identified subject ID, COVID-19 status, age in years and sex. The prospective study material was composed of cDNA or gDNA derived from T cells, B-cell-depleted T cells, or PBMCs. General study outcomes and caveats: How much clinical and demographic metadata was included differed by source and by participant, and the metadata was provided uncurated.

Its CDR3 holds 14 amino acids, cysteine through phenylalanine. The read is trimmed to its CDR3 DNA, 42 bases read in frame from base 1. CDR1 and CDR2 are read off the germline V gene (reference sequence) as MNHEY and SMNVEV. Trimmed from V: 0 bases; trimmed from J: 6 bases; junction bases lacking a gene match: 1. Turning to this clone: It has no known antigen specificity. There are no base qualities to consult, and no much larger clone falls within one base.

The immunoSEQ Assay, a bias-controlled multiplex PCR, was used to amplify TCRbeta CDR3 regions from genomic DNA. Per the original workflow: Within the assay, amplification of reference gene primers was used to estimate how many nucleated cells each sample contained. To quantify the absolute abundance of each unique TCRbeta CDR3 rearrangement, sequence reads were collapsed and filtered. For each sample, productive Simpson clonality was calculated as the square root of Simpson's diversity index across productive rearrangements. TCRdb re-hosts the immuneACCESS table, in-frame sequences only. Its copies lack some clones; in the studies checked, an unresolved V gene accounts for under half of them, and the cause for the rest is not known. The V and J calls and the clone size are those of that table, but D and trimming were determined from the DNA. This sample gives under 150,000 clones in total; 85% of them show up just once. The ten largest clones capture about 12% of the sample.

The collaborating institutions used their own protocols to collect whole blood in K2EDTA tubes. For TCRbeta analysis, collaborators shipped samples as frozen whole blood, isolated PBMCs, or DNA extracted from either of those sample types. The rearrangement combines TRBV27 with TRBJ1-4, with 7 bases in between that match TRBD1. Material: peripheral blood. This sequence was found in a human donor in a cohort sampled during active COVID-19. CDR3 region: CASSLSRGDEKLFF. The DNA sequence follows: TGTGCCAGCAGTTTATCCAGGGGGGATGAAAAACTGTTTTTT.